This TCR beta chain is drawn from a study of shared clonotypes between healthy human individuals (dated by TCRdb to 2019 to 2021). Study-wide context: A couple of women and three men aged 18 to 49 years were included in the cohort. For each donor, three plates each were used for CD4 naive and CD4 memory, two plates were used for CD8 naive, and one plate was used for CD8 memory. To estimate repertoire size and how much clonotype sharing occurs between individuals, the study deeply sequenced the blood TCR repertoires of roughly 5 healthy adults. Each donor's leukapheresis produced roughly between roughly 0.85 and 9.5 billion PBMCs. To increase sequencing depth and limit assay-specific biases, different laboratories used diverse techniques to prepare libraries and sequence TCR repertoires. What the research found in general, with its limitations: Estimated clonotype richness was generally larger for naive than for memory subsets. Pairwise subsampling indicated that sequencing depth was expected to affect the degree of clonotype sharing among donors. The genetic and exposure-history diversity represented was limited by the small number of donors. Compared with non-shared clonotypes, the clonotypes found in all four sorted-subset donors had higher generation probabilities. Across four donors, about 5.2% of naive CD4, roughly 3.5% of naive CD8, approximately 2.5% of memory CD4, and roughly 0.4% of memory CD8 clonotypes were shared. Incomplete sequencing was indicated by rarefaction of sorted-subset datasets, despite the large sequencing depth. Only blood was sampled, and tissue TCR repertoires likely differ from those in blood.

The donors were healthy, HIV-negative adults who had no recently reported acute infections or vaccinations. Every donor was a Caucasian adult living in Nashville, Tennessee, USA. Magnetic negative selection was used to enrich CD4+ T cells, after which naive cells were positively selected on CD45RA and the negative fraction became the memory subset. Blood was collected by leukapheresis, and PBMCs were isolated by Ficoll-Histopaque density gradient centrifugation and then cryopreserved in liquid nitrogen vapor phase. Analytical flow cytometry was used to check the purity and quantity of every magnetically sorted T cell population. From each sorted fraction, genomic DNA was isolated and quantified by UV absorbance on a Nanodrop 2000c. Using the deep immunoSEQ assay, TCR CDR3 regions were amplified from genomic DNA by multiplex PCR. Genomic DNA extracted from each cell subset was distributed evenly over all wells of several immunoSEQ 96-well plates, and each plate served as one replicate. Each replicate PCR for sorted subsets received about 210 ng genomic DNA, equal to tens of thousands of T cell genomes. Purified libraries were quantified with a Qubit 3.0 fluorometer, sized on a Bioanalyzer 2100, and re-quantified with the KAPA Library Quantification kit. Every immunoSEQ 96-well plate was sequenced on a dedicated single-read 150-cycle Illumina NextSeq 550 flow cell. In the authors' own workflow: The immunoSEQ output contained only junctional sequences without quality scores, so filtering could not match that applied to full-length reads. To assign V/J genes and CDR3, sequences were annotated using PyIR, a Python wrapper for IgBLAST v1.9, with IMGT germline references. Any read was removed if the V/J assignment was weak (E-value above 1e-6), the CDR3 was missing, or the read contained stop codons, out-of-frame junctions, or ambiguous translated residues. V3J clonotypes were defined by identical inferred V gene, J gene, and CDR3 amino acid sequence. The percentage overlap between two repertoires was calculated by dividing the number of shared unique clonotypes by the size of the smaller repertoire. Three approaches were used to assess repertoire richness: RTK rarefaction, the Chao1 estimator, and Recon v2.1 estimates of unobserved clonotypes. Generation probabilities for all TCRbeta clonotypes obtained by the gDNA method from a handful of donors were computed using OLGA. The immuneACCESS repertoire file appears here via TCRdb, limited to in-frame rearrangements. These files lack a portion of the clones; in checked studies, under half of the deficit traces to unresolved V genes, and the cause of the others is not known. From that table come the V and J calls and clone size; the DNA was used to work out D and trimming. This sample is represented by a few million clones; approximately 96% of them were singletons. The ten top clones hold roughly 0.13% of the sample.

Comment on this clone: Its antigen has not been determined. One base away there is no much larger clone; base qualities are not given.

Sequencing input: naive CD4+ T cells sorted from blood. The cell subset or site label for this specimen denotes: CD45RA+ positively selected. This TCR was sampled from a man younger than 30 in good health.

Read as DNA, the sequence is TGTGCCAGCAGACACAGGGAAGGGACAGATACGCAGTATTTT. It translates to CASRHREGTDTQYF. The chain uses TRBV2 and TRBJ2-3; D gene: possibly TRBD1, on 6 matching bases. The V and J ends are trimmed by 6 bases and 3 bases, leaving 13 bases between them. In the germline V gene, CDR1 corresponds to SNHLY and CDR2 to FYNNEI. Its CDR3 holds 14 amino acids, cysteine through phenylalanine. CDR3 DNA only is kept here, 42 bases in frame from base 1.